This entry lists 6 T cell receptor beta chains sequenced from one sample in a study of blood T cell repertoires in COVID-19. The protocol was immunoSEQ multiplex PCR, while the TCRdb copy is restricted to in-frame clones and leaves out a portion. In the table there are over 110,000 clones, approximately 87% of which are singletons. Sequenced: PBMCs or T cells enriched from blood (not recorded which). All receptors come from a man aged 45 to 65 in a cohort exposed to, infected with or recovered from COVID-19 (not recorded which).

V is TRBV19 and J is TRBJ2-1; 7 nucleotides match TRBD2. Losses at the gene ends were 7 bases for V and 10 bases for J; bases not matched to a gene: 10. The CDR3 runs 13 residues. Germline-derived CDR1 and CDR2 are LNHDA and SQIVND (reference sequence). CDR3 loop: CASIRDYSGEQFF. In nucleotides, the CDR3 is TGTGCCAGTATCCGGGACTATTCGGGCGAGCAGTTCTTC.

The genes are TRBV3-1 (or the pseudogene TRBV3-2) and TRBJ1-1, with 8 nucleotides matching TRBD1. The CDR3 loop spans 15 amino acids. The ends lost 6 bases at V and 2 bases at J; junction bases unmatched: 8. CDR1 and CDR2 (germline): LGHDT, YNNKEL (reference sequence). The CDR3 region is CASRQGDVRNTEAFF. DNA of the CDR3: TGTGCCAGCAGACAGGGGGATGTTCGAAACACTGAAGCTTTCTTT.

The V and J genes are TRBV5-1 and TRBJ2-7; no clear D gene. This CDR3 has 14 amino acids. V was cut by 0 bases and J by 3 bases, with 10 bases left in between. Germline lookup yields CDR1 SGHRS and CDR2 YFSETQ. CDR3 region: CASSLAGASYEQYF. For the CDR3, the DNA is TGCGCCAGCAGCTTGGCTGGAGCGAGCTACGAGCAGTACTTC. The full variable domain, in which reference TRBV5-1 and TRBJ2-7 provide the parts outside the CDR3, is KAGVTQTPRYLIKTRGQQVTLSCSPISGHRSVSWYQQTPGQGLQFLFEYFSETQRNKGNFPGRFSGRQFSNSRSEMNVSTLELGDSALYLCASSLAGASYEQYFGPGTRLTVT.

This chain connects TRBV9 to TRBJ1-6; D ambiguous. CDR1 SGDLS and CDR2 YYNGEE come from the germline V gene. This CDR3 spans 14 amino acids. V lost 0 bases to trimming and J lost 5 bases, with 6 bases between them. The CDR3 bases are TGTGCCAGCAGCGTAGGGGGAGATAATTCACCCCTCCACTTT. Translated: CASSVGGDNSPLHF.

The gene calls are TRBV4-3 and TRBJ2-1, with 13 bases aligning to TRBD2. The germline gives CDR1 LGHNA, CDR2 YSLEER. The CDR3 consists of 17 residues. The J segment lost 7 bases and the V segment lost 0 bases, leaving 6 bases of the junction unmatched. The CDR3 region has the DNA TGCGCCAGCAGCCAAGATACTAGCGGGGGGGCAAGGAATGAGCAGTTCTTC. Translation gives CASSQDTSGGARNEQFF.

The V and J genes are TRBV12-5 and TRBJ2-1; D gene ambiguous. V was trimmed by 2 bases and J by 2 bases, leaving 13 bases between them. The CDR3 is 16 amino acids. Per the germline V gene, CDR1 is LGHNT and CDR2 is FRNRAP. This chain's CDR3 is CASGLSSRIPYNEQFF. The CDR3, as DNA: TGTGCTAGTGGTTTGTCCTCCAGGATCCCCTACAATGAGCAGTTCTTC.